The 14 T cell receptor beta chains in this list originate from one sample, sequenced in a study of blood T cell repertoires in COVID-19. Using immunoSEQ multiplex PCR, the repertoire was profiled, and TCRdb retains in-frame clones only, with some absent. The table records about 270,000 clones, roughly 84% of them present only once. Sequencing was carried out using peripheral blood. The receptors stem from a woman aged 18-35 years with acute or convalescent COVID-19.

This chain connects TRBV19 to TRBJ1-5; 8 bases are a match to TRBD1. With V trimmed by 6 bases and J by 3 bases, 7 bases remained unmatched. The germline gives CDR1 LNHDA, CDR2 SQIVND (reference sequence). The CDR3 length is 15 residues. CDR3 DNA: TGTGCCAGTAGATCCGGACAGGGCAACAATCAGCCCCAGCATTTT. This translates into CASRSGQGNNQPQHF.

This chain links TRBV7-9 with TRBJ1-6; no clear D gene. V shed 4 bases and J shed 8 bases, with 21 bases lying between them. Looked up from germline, CDR1 is SEHNR and CDR2 is FQNEAQ (reference sequence). CDR3 length: 17 amino acids. The DNA of the CDR3 is TGTGCCAGCAGCTGGCCCCGAGGAGGTGGTGTTGATTCACCCCTCCACTTT. This encodes CASSWPRGGGVDSPLHF.

This sequence joins TRBV7-2 and TRBJ2-7, with 9 bases lining up with TRBD2. This CDR3 spans 16 amino acids. Trimming cost V 1 base and J 3 bases; bases outside gene matches: 7. Germline assignment: CDR1 SGHTA and CDR2 FQGNSA. The CDR3, as DNA: TGTGCCAGCAGCTTAGGTAGGACTAGCGCGAACTACGAGCAGTACTTC. It codes for CASSLGRTSANYEQYF.

V is TRBV6-2 or TRBV6-3 and J is TRBJ2-7, with 9 nucleotides matching TRBD2. This CDR3 is 13 amino acids long. Trimming removed 4 bases from V and 10 bases from J; junction bases left unmatched: 8. Germline V gene data show CDR1 as MNHEY and CDR2 as SVGEGT. CDR3 DNA sequence: TGTGCCAGCAGTTTAGCGGGAGTAAGGAAACAGTACTTC. As protein: CASSLAGVRKQYF.

This chain uses TRBV6-1 with TRBJ1-1; possibly TRBD1 for D (5 bases). Trimming pared 3 bases from V and 2 bases from J, leaving 10 bases between. Germline loops: CDR1 MNHNS, CDR2 SASEGT. The CDR3 has 14 amino acids. The CDR3 here is CASSENGGNTEAFF. CDR3 coding DNA: TGTGCCAGCAGTGAGAACGGGGGAAACACTGAAGCTTTCTTT.

This chain links TRBV2 with TRBJ1-5; D is possibly TRBD1 (5 bases). The CDR3 loop spans 14 amino acids. V was shortened by 6 bases and J by 2 bases, with 11 bases between the two germline ends. CDR1 SNHLY and CDR2 FYNNEI come from the germline V gene. As DNA, the CDR3 is TGTGCCAGCAGAACCCGGGGGGGCAATCAGCCCCAGCATTTT. Protein product: CASRTRGGNQPQHF.

This rearrangement joins TRBV5-6 to TRBJ2-1, with 10 bases that match TRBD1. The germline V gene has CDR1 SGHDT and CDR2 YYEEEE. The CDR3 consists of 15 residues. Losses at the gene ends were 4 bases for V and 6 bases for J; bases not matched to a gene: 7. The CDR3, as DNA: TGTGCCAGCAGCGAGGGGGACAGGGGTACCAATGAGCAGTTCTTC. Protein sequence: CASSEGDRGTNEQFF.

This chain links TRBV27 with TRBJ2-6; D is ambiguous. V was pared by 7 bases and J by 0 bases, with 7 bases between. Per the germline V gene, CDR1 is MNHEY and CDR2 is SMNVEV (reference sequence). The length of the CDR3 is 14 residues. The CDR3 protein is CASTASSGANVLTF. CDR3 coding DNA: TGTGCCAGCACCGCCAGCTCTGGGGCCAACGTCCTGACTTTC.

The chain links TRBV7-2 to TRBJ2-7; possibly TRBD2 for D (5 bases). This CDR3 comprises 15 residues. The V end was cut by 3 bases, the J end by 3 bases, with 15 bases between. The germline gives CDR1 SGHTA, CDR2 FQGNSA. In DNA form, the CDR3 reads TGTGCCAGCAGCTTCGGGATAGCGAGACTCTACGAGCAGTACTTC. Its translation: CASSFGIARLYEQYF. The full variable domain, completed using reference TRBV7-2 and TRBJ2-7, is GAGVSQSPSNKVTEKGKDVELRCDPISGHTALYWYRQSLGQGLEFLIYFQGNSAPDKSGLPSDRFSAERTGGSVSTLTIQRTQQEDSAVYLCASSFGIARLYEQYFGPGTRLTVT.

The chain links TRBV12-3 or TRBV12-4 to TRBJ1-1; possibly TRBD1 for D (5 bases). The CDR3 is 13 residues long. Trimming removed 7 bases at V and 2 bases at J, with 11 bases between. The DNA of the CDR3 is TGTGCCAGCAACCGAGACAGCAACACTGAAGCTTTCTTT. Its translation: CASNRDSNTEAFF.

This clone was recorded a few times. This chain links TRBV27 with TRBJ1-2; tentative D call: TRBD1 (6 bases). This CDR3 is 13 amino acids long. Trimming stripped 6 bases from V and 3 bases from J, with 11 bases between. The germline CDR1 and CDR2 sequences are MNHEY and SMNVEV (reference sequence). CDR3 bases: TGTGCCAGCAGCCCCGGACAGTACTATGGCTACACCTTC. It is translated as CASSPGQYYGYTF.

This rearrangement joins TRBV4-3 to TRBJ2-1, with D perhaps TRBD2 (5 bases). V gave up 1 base and J gave up 3 bases, with 13 bases separating them. Germline V CDR1 and CDR2: LGHNA, YSLEER. The CDR3 extends over 16 amino acids. Written as DNA, the CDR3 is TGCGCCAGCAGCCAAGGACTAATTTCGGACTACAATGAGCAGTTCTTC. Translated, it gives CASSQGLISDYNEQFF.

This clone was detected a few times. The V call is TRBV27, the J call TRBJ1-5, with TRBD1 as a possible D gene (6 bases). The CDR3 is made up of 12 amino acids. The ends were cut back, 9 bases at V and 4 bases at J, with 10 bases in the middle. Germline-derived CDR1 and CDR2 are MNHEY and SMNVEV (reference sequence). The CDR3 loop reads CASKQGNQPQHF. The CDR3 bases are TGTGCCAGTAAACAGGGAAATCAGCCCCAGCATTTT.

The chain recombines TRBV5-6 with TRBJ1-5; D not resolved. Trimming took 4 bases from V and 2 from J, leaving 16 bases between them. Germline CDR1 is SGHDT and CDR2 is YYEEEE. The CDR3 runs to 16 residues. CDR3 sequence: CASSAPRSPGNQPQHF. The CDR3, as DNA: TGTGCCAGCAGCGCCCCCCGGAGCCCTGGCAATCAGCCCCAGCATTTT.